The rows below give T cell receptor beta chains drawn from one sample of a study of cytotoxic CD8 clonotypes in ibrutinib-treated CLL. Profiled with immunoSEQ multiplex PCR; TCRdb holds only in-frame clones, not every one. Among some 35,000 clones listed, approximately 69% were seen once. This material consisted of PBMCs, taken before ibrutinib treatment. These receptors all stem from a human donor with chronic lymphocytic leukemia. The CDR3 runs from the conserved cysteine through the conserved F or W. A D gene is named only where the DNA matches it firmly. Size is omitted from some rows. Given values are once, few, many or a class for expanded clones.

J,D,V,size,DNA,CDR3
TRBJ2-1,TRBD1,TRBV15,-,TGTGCCACCAGCAGAGCGTCCCGGGACAGGGGCCATGAGCAGTTCTTC,CATSRASRDRGHEQFF
TRBJ2-7,-,TRBV2,-,TGTGCCAGCAGTAGGTTAGCGGCCTCCTACGAGCAGTACTTC,CASSRLAASYEQYF
TRBJ2-7,-,TRBV7-9,once,TGTGCCAGCAGTTACCTGGTCCGCGAGCAGTACTTC,CASSYLVREQYF
TRBJ2-1,TRBD1,TRBV6-6,-,TGTGCCAGCAGTTACGGGGACAGAAACTCCTACAATGAGCAGTTCTTC,CASSYGDRNSYNEQFF
TRBJ1-2,-,TRBV15,-,TGTGCCACCAGCAGAGCCACAGGTTTATATGGCTACACCTTC,CATSRATGLYGYTF
TRBJ1-4,-,TRBV19,-,TGTGCCAGTAGTACAGGGACCCTCGATGAAAAACTGTTTTTT,CASSTGTLDEKLFF
TRBJ1-6,-,TRBV27,-,TGTGCCAGCAGTTCCGGCCCTTCGGTAGGTTCACCCCTCCACTTT,CASSSGPSVGSPLHF
TRBJ1-5,-,TRBV19,-,TGTGCCAGTACCCCTCGGGAGGGATTGCCCGACCAGCCCCAGCATTTT,CASTPREGLPDQPQHF
TRBJ1-1,-,TRBV6-1,-,TGTGCCAGCAGTCCTCCAGTCGACACTGAAGCTTTCTTT,CASSPPVDTEAFF
TRBJ2-1,-,TRBV7-8,-,TGTGCCAGCAGCTTAACCCCGAGCTCCTACAATGAGCAGTTCTTC,CASSLTPSSYNEQFF
TRBJ2-3,TRBD1,TRBV7-9,-,TGTGCCAGCAGCCGGACAGGGGGCGTAGATACGCAGTATTTT,CASSRTGGVDTQYF
TRBJ1-2,-,TRBV5-1,-,TGCGCCAGCAGCTTCCGAGCGAGCCAAGATGGCTACACCTTC,CASSFRASQDGYTF
TRBJ2-1,TRBD2,TRBV7-2,-,TGTGCCAGCAGCTCTCACTTTAGCGGGAGTAAGAATGAGCAGTTCTTC,CASSSHFSGSKNEQFF
TRBJ1-1,-,TRBV5-1,-,TGCGCCAGCAGCTTGGTACCTGGCTACACTGAAGCTTTCTTT,CASSLVPGYTEAFF
TRBJ2-7,-,TRBV30,few,TGTGCCTGGAGTGAAGGGGGGACCGGGTACGAGCAGTACTTC,CAWSEGGTGYEQYF
TRBJ1-5,TRBD1,TRBV19,-,TGTGCCAGTAAGCAGGGGGATCAGCCCCAGCATTTT,CASKQGDQPQHF
TRBJ2-1,-,TRBV7-2,-,TGTGCCAGCAGCTTACTAGCCTTAACTAATGAGCAGTTCTTC,CASSLLALTNEQFF
TRBJ2-7,-,TRBV5-6,-,TGTGCCAGCAGTCCCCCCAGGGTCAACGAGCAGTACTTC,CASSPPRVNEQYF
TRBJ2-3,-,TRBV5-1,-,TGCGCCAGCAGCGAAGGACAGAGCACAGATACGCAGTATTTT,CASSEGQSTDTQYF
TRBJ1-3,TRBD1,TRBV27,-,TGTGCCAGCAGTTTCGGACAGGGGCCATACACCATATATTTT,CASSFGQGPYTIYF
TRBJ2-1,TRBD2,TRBV7-6,-,TGTGCCAGCAGCCTCTCCGGGACTAGCGGGGGGAATGAGCAGTTCTTC,CASSLSGTSGGNEQFF
TRBJ1-2,TRBD1,TRBV28,-,TGTGCCAGCAGTCGAACAGGGGTTGGCGGCTACACCTTC,CASSRTGVGGYTF